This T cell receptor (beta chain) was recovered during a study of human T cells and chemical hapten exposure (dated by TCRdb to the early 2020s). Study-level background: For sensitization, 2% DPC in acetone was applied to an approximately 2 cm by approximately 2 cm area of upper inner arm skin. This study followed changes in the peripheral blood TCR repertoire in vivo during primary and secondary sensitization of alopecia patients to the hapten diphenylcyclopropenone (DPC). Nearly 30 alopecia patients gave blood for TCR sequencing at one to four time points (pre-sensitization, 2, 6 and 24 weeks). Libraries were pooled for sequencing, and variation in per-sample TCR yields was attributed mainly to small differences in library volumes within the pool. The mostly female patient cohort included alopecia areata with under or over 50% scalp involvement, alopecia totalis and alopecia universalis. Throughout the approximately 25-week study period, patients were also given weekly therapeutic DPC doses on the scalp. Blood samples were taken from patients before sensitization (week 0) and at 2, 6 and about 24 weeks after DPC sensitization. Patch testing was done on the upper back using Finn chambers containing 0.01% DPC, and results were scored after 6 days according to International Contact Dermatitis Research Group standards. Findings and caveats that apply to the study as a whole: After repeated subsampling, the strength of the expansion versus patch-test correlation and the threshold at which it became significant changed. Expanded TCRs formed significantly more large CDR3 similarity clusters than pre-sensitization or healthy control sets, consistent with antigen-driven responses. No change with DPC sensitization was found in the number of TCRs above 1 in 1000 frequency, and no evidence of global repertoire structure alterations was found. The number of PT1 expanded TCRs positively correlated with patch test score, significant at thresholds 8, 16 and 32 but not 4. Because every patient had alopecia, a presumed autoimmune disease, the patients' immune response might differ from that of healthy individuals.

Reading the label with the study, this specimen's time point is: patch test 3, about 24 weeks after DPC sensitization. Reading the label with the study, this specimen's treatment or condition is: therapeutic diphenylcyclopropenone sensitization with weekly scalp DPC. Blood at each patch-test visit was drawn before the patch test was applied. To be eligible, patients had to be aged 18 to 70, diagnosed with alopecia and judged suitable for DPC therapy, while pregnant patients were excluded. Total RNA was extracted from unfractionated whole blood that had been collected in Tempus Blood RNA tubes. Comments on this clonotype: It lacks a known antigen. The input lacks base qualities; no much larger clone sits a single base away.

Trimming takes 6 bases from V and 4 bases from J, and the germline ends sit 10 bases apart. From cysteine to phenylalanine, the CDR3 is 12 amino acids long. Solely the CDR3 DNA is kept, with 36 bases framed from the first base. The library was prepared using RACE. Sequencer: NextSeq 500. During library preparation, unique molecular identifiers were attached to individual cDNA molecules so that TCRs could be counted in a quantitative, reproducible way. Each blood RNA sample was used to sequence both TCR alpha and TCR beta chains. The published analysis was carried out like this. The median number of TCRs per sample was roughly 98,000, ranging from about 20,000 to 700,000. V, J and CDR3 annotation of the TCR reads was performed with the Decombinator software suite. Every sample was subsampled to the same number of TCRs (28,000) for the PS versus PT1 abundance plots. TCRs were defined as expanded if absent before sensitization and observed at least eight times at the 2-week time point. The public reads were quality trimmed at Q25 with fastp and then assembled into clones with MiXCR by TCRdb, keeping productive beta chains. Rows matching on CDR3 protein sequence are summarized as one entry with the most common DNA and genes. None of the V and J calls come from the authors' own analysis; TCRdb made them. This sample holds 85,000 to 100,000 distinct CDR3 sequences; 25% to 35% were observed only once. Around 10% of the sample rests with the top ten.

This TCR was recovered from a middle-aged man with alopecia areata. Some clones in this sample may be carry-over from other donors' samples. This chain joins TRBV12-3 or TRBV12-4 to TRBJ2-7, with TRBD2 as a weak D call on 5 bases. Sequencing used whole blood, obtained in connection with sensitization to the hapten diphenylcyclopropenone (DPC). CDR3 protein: CASSQTGYEQYF. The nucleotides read TGTGCCAGCAGCCAGACGGGGTACGAGCAGTACTTC.